This T cell receptor (beta chain) derives from a study of shared clonotypes between healthy human individuals. Donors comprised only Caucasian adults living in Nashville, Tennessee. After removal of 3 bases from V and 2 bases from J, the junction contained 6 bases not matched to a gene. CDR1 is KGHSH and CDR2 is LQKENI in the germline V gene. The CDR3 loop spans 15 amino acids. Notes on this clone: Its antigen remains unidentified.

The authors distributed each subset's genomic DNA evenly over several immunoSEQ plates. TCRdb's copy holds only in-frame clones and misses some; the assay was immunoSEQ multiplex PCR. The data contain about 2.3 million clones, 85% to 95% of them singletons. General study findings and limits: Rarefaction showed that sequencing of sorted subsets was incomplete (despite large depth). Naive CD4 clonotypes overlapped across a handful of donors at about 5.2%.

The gene calls are TRBV18 and TRBJ2-5, with 7 bases lining up with TRBD1. The receptor was isolated from a man aged 18 to 30 in good health. Some clones in this sample may be carry-over from other donors' samples. Input material: naive CD4+ T cells from PBMCs. Subset in this sample: CD45RA+ positively selected. The chain's CDR3 is CASSPQTGRQETQYF. The CDR3 DNA sequence: TGTGCCAGCTCACCCCAGACAGGGCGACAAGAGACCCAGTACTTC.